These 16 T cell receptor beta chains were sequenced from one sample in a study of blood T cells in healthy people across ages. PCR was performed a second time for about 7 to 11 cycles using a sample-barcoded 5' primer and a J-beta primer mix. TCRdb re-called the 5' RACE reads through MiXCR, storing one row per CDR3 protein. This sample carries hundreds of thousands of distinct CDR3 sequences, around a quarter of them seen once, and the ten largest clones take under 10%. These same records also appear under a second study, on T cells of mothers and their children.

Sample: blood. These TCRs come from a boy younger than 18 in good health.

Only a few counts were recorded for this clonotype. Germline is not matched at one junction end, which may reflect a read error. The genes are TRBV7-9 and TRBJ2-1; D may match TRBD1 or TRBD2 (5 bases each). CDR1 is SEHNR, CDR2 FQNEAQ, per germline (reference sequence). This CDR3 comprises 13 residues. The CDR3 region has the DNA TGTGCCAGCAGCTTAGGGCCCGGGGCCCATGTTACTTTC. Its translation is CASSLGPGAHVTF. The full variable domain, completed using reference TRBV7-9 and TRBJ2-1, is DTGVSQNPRHKITKRGQNVTFRCDPISEHNRLYWYRQTLGQGPEFLTYFQNEAQLEKSRLLSDRFSAERPKGSFSTLEIQRTEQGDSAMYLCASSLGPGAHVTFGPGTRLTVL.

This clonotype was observed a few times. The chain carries TRBV12-3 or TRBV12-4 and TRBJ2-3, with D unresolved. V lost 2 bases to trimming and J lost 2 bases, with 5 bases between them. The CDR3 runs to 13 residues. The CDR3 sequence is CASSLSATDTQYF. The CDR3 DNA sequence: TGTGCCAGCAGTTTATCGGCCACAGATACGCAGTATTTT.

This clonotype was seen a few times. The rearrangement uses TRBV29-1 and TRBJ2-5; TRBD1 matches 7 bases. Germline values: CDR1 SQVTM, CDR2 ANQGSEA. The CDR3 covers 12 residues. The CDR3 DNA reads TGCAGTGCCTGGACAGGTCAAGAGACCCAGTACTTC. It yields the protein CSAWTGQETQYF.

The chain combines TRBV7-3 with TRBJ2-1; a possible D gene is TRBD2 (5 bases). The germline gives CDR1 SGHTA, CDR2 FQGTGA. Deletions cut 5 bases from V and 5 bases from J, with 10 bases between. This CDR3 spans 13 amino acids. The CDR3 here is CASSQPRDNEQFF. The CDR3 DNA is TGTGCCAGCAGCCAACCGCGGGACAATGAGCAGTTCTTC. The variable domain in full, completed from reference TRBV7-3 and TRBJ2-1, reads GAGVSQTPSNKVTEKGKYVELRCDPISGHTALYWYRQSLGQGPEFLIYFQGTGAADDSGLPNDRFFAVRPEGSVSTLKIQRTERGDSAVYLCASSQPRDNEQFFGPGTRLTVL.

This clonotype has a handful of counts. The chain carries TRBV6-6 and TRBJ2-7; 12 nucleotides line up with TRBD2. The V gene end was trimmed by 4 bases and the J gene end by 3 bases; junction bases not matched to a gene: 7. This CDR3 spans 16 amino acids. Germline assignment: CDR1 MNHNY and CDR2 SVGAGI (reference sequence). The CDR3 DNA reads as TGTGCCAGCAGTTGGCTTGTGACTAGCGGGAGCTACGAGCAGTACTTC. Translating it yields CASSWLVTSGSYEQYF.

The rearrangement joins TRBV29-1 to TRBJ2-5; TRBD1 agrees at 8 bases. Matching the DNA end better, TRBJ2-7 makes the J call doubtful. Looked up from germline, CDR1 is SQVTM and CDR2 is ANQGSEA. CDR3 size: 13 residues. CDR3 sequence reads: CSVSWTGSYEQYF. Written as DNA, the CDR3 is TGCAGCGTCTCCTGGACAGGGTCCTACGAGCAGTACTTC.

This chain's CDR3 is CASSLGLARGYEQYF. Written as DNA, the CDR3 is TGTGCCAGCAGCCTGGGACTAGCGCGAGGCTACGAGCAGTACTTC. This chain links TRBV7-2 with TRBJ2-5; 10 bases match TRBD2. The DNA matches TRBJ2-7 better at its end, which makes the J call doubtful. Germline loops: CDR1 SGHTA, CDR2 FQGNSA. CDR3 length: 15 amino acids.

This clonotype was seen a handful of times. The J gene is TRBJ2-3, the V gene TRBV5-5, with D tentatively TRBD1 (6 bases). CDR3 size: 17 residues. V shed 0 bases and J shed 0 bases, with 14 bases lying between them. From germline, CDR1 is SGHKS and CDR2 YYEKEE (reference sequence). The CDR3: CASSLAPQGPSTDTQYF. Here the CDR3 DNA reads TGTGCCAGCAGCTTGGCCCCTCAGGGGCCTAGCACAGATACGCAGTATTTT.

The chain uses TRBV7-9 and TRBJ1-5, with 8 bases lining up with TRBD1. The CDR3 has 15 amino acids. Germline V gene sequence: CDR1 SEHNR, CDR2 FQNEAQ (reference sequence). Losses at the gene ends were 1 base for V and 5 bases for J; bases not matched to a gene: 4. The chain's CDR3 is CASSLGTGMHQPQHF. The DNA of the CDR3 is TGTGCCAGCAGCTTAGGGACAGGGATGCATCAGCCCCAGCATTTT.

The V call is TRBV4-1, the J call TRBJ1-1; TRBD1 aligns across 8 bases. V dropped 2 bases and J dropped 6; count of bases not matched to a gene: 5. The CDR3 is made up of 14 amino acids. Germline V gene data show CDR1 as MGHRA and CDR2 as YSYEKL. As DNA, the CDR3 is TGCGCCAGCAGCCAACCGGACAGGGTCCCTGAAGCTTTCTTT. This codes for CASSQPDRVPEAFF.

This chain links TRBV5-6 with TRBJ1-5; 9 nucleotides line up with TRBD1. The trim removed 4 bases at V and 6 bases at J, leaving 8 bases unmatched. The CDR3 runs 15 residues. The germline V gene has CDR1 SGHDT and CDR2 YYEEEE. The CDR3 loop reads CASSAGTGITQPQHF. The CDR3, as DNA: TGTGCCAGCAGCGCCGGGACAGGGATTACTCAGCCCCAGCATTTT.

This clonotype was counted only a few times. The chain combines TRBV7-9 with TRBJ2-5; a possible D gene is TRBD1 (5 bases). Germline loops: CDR1 SEHNR, CDR2 FQNEAQ (reference sequence). V lost 2 bases and J lost 11, with 15 bases in between. The CDR3 covers 13 residues. CDR3 loop: CASSLWVGEEQYF. The DNA for the CDR3 is TGTGCCAGCAGCTTATGGGTAGGGGAAGAGCAGTACTTC.

The CDR3: CASVRTSGGINEQFF. The CDR3 DNA reads as TGTGCCAGCGTTAGGACTAGCGGGGGAATCAATGAGCAGTTCTTC. This rearrangement joins TRBV12-3 or TRBV12-4 to TRBJ2-1, with 13 bases that match TRBD2. The CDR3 covers 15 residues. The V gene end was trimmed by 8 bases and the J gene end by 6 bases; junction bases not matched to a gene: 7.

The chain is built from TRBV28 and TRBJ1-4, with D perhaps matching TRBD1 (5 bases). Trimming took 10 bases from V and 12 from J, leaving 15 bases between them. The V gene's germline CDR1 is MDHEN and CDR2 SYDVKM. This CDR3 has 11 amino acids. CDR3 amino acids: CAIRGTSELFF. The CDR3 nucleotides are TGTGCCATTCGGGGGACCTCGGAACTGTTTTTT. Combining the CDR3 with reference TRBV28 and TRBJ1-4 gives the whole variable domain DVKVTQSSRYLVKRTGEKVFLECVQDMDHENMFWYRQDPGLGLRLIYFSYDVKMKEKGDIPEGYSVSREKKERFSLILESASTNQTSMYLCAIRGTSELFFGSGTQLSVL.

The rearrangement links TRBV6-5 to TRBJ2-5; weak D call: TRBD2 (6 bases). This CDR3 spans 15 amino acids. Germline values: CDR1 MNHEY, CDR2 SVGAGI. Trimming removed 2 bases from V and 2 bases from J, with 12 bases in between. CDR3: CASSYGSGGQETQYF. In DNA form, the CDR3 reads TGTGCCAGCAGTTACGGGAGCGGAGGGCAAGAGACCCAGTACTTC.

This chain uses TRBV24-1 with TRBJ2-5; D is unclear. The CDR3 length is 15 residues. V lost 5 bases and J lost 4, with 16 bases in between. Germline lookup yields CDR1 KGHDR and CDR2 SFDVKD. CDR3 residues: CATSVRTRVGETQYF. For the CDR3, the DNA is TGTGCCACCAGTGTGCGAACACGGGTCGGAGAGACCCAGTACTTC.